This T cell receptor (beta chain) is from a study of T cell repertoires in cytomegalovirus infection (dated by TCRdb to between 2018 and 2021). Turning to the overall study: Recently identified HLA-C-restricted CMV epitopes, whose presentation resists viral immunomodulation, were targeted by peptide stimulations together with well-studied HLA-B-restricted epitopes. Donor HLA type was relevant to the analysis, because carriage of CMV infection together with the matching HLA type was indicated by public TCR beta signatures. On the study overall, not on this receptor specifically: In both this cohort and an independent approximately 400-donor cohort, the cumulative frequency of public TCR beta family members distinguished carriers of CMV infection plus the relevant HLA type. In the ex vivo response, HLA-C-restricted CMV-specific TCR beta clonotypes were dominant, and in two of eight donors the single most frequent clonotype came from this HLA-C-restricted group.

TCRdb names Illumina HiSeq 1500 as the instrument used. Starting from the raw public reads, TCRdb applied fastp trimming at Q25, assembled clones with MiXCR and retained in-frame beta chains. Identical CDR3 protein sequences are pooled into one entry, listed with their most common genes and DNA. The sample records 200,000 to 250,000 distinct CDR3 sequences, about 38% of which are singletons. Around 60% of the sample is taken by the ten largest. A note on this clonotype: Its antigen remains unidentified. No base quality information exists; no much larger clone differs at one position.

Trimming leaves V shorter by 1 base and J shorter by 6 bases, with the junction holding 7 bases beyond the gene matches. Including the terminal cysteine and phenylalanine, the CDR3 comprises 15 residues. Only CDR3 DNA remains: 45 bases, in frame from the first base. CDR1 and CDR2 are drawn from the germline V gene (reference sequence): SGHNT, YYREEE. The treatment or condition label, as the study defines it: in vitro stimulation with specific CMV peptide epitopes to enrich CMV-specific T cells. The chain is assembled from TRBV5-4 and TRBJ2-7, and 10 junctional nucleotides match TRBD1. This TCR came from a human donor in good health (CMV status not recorded). Some clones in this sample may be carry-over from other donors' samples. The sample was CD8+ T cells from cultured PBMCs, taken from culture after CMV antigen stimulation. CDR3 sequence: CASSLLGTGDSEQYF. The DNA reads as follows: TGTGCCAGCAGCTTGTTAGGGACAGGGGATTCCGAGCAGTACTTC.